This note documents a single T cell receptor (beta chain) sequence. The clone's antigen remains unknown. No base quality values were provided; no much bigger clone lies one nucleotide off. These data are taken from a study of blood T cell repertoires in COVID-19 (dated by TCRdb to the early 2020s). For the wider study: Collaborator samples came from the United States, Italy and Spain and covered acute and convalescent phases of COVID-19. The prospective study material was composed of cDNA or gDNA derived from T cells, B-cell-depleted T cells, or PBMCs. Subjects who had been exposed to COVID-19, were actively infected with it, or had recovered from it provided the deeply sampled blood TCRbeta repertoires that made up the dataset. The repertoires were released in a freely available public database intended as a resource for research on the immune response to SARS-CoV-2. The samples were drawn from the first 160 participants of the ongoing ImmuneRACE study and from 950 to 1,500 subjects provided by 6 global collaborators. The sample metadata nearly always contained a de-identified subject ID, COVID-19 status, age in years and sex. Where HLA class I and class II types were available, the types were taken from metadata supplied by the sample provider, not from assay-based typing.

The CDR3, cysteine through phenylalanine, is 12 amino acids long. Only CDR3 DNA remains: 36 bases, in frame from the first base. The germline V gene encodes CDR1 MNHEY and CDR2 SVGAGI. Between the V and J ends, shortened by 7 bases and 0 bases respectively, the junction contains 6 bases. TCRbeta CDR3 regions were amplified from genomic DNA using the immunoSEQ Assay, a bias-controlled multiplex PCR. Regarding the original processing steps: The number of nucleated cells in each sample was estimated from the amplification of reference gene primers within the assay. To quantify the absolute abundance of each unique TCRbeta CDR3 rearrangement, sequence reads were collapsed and filtered. For each sample, productive Simpson clonality was calculated by taking the square root of Simpson's diversity index across productive rearrangements. TCRdb stores this immuneACCESS table with in-frame sequences only. Part of the clones is absent; in the studies checked, under half of the shortfall reflects unresolved V genes, and no reason is known for the rest. V and J calls and clone size follow that table, whereas D and trimming were derived from the DNA. Across this sample there are hundreds of thousands of clones, with less than 90% seen only once. The ten largest clones capture about 3% of the sample.

Participants in the prospective study were aged about 18 to 95 years, lived in under 30 United States geographic areas, and enrolled through a virtual design. Cohort assignment in the prospective study relied on participant-reported clinical history from a screening survey and a study questionnaire. Recovered participants in ImmuneRACE Cohort 3 were defined by two consecutive negative NP/OP PCR tests, clearance by a healthcare professional, or resolution of symptoms. In the prospective study, mobile phlebotomists collected whole blood, serum and a nasopharyngeal or oropharyngeal swab from each participant. Prospective study participants could optionally give additional blood draws and questionnaires over an approximately two-month period. Before DNA extraction, prospective study blood samples were shipped either frozen or at room temperature. Overall study results and their limits: The quantity of clinical and demographic metadata differed by source and by participant and was supplied without curation.

The source of this sequence is a woman in her forties or fifties who had recovered from COVID-19. The sample was PBMCs or T cells enriched from blood (not recorded which). The V gene is TRBV6-5 and the J gene is TRBJ1-2; the D gene identity is not certain. The nucleotide sequence reads as follows: TGTGCCAGCAAAGGAGCTAACTATGGCTACACCTTC. It codes for CASKGANYGYTF.